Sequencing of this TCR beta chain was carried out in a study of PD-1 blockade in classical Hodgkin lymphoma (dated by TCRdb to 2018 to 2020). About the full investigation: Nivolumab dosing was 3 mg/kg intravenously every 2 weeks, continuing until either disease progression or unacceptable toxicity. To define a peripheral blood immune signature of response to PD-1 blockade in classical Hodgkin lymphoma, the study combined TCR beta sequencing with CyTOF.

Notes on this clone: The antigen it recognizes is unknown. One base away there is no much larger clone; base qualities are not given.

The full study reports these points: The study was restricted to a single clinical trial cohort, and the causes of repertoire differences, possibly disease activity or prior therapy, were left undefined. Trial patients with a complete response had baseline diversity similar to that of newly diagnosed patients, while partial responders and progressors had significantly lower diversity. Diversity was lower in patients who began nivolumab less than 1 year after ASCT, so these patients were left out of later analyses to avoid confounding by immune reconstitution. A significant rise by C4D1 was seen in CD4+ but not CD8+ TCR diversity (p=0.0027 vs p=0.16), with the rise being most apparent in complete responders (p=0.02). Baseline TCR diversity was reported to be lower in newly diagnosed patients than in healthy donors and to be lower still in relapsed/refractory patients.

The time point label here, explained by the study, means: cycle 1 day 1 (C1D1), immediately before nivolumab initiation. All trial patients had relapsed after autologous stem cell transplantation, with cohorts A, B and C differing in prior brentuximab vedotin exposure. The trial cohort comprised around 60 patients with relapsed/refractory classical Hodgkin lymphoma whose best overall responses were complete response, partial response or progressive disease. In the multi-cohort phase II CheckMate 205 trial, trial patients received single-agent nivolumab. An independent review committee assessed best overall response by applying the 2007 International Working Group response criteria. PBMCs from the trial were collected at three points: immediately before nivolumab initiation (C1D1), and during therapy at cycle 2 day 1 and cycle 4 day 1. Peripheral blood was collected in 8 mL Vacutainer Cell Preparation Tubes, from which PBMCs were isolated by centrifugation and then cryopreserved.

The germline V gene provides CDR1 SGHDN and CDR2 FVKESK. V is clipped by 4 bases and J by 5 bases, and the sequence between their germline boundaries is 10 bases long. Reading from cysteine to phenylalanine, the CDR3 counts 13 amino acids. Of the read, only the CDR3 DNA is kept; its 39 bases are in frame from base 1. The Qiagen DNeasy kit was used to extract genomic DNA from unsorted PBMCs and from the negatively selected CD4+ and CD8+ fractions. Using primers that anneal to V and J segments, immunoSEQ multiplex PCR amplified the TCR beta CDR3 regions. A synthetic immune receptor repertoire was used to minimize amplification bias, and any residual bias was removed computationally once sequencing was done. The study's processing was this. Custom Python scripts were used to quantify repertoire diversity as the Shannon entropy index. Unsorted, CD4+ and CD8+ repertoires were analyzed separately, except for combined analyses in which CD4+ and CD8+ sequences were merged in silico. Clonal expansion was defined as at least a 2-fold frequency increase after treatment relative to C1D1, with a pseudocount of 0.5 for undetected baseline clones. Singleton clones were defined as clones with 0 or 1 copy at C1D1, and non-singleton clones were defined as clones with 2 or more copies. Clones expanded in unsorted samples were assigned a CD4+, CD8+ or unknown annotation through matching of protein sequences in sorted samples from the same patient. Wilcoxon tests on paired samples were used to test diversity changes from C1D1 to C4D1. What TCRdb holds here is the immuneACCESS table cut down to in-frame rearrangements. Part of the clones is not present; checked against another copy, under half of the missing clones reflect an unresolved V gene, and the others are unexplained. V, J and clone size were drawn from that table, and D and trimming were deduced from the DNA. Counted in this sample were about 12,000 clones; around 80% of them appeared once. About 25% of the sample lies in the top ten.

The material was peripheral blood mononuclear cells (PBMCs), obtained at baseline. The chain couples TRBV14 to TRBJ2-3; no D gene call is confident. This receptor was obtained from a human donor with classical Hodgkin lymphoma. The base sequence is TGTGCCAGCAGCCGAGACACCGGAGATACGCAGTATTTT. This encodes CASSRDTGDTQYF.